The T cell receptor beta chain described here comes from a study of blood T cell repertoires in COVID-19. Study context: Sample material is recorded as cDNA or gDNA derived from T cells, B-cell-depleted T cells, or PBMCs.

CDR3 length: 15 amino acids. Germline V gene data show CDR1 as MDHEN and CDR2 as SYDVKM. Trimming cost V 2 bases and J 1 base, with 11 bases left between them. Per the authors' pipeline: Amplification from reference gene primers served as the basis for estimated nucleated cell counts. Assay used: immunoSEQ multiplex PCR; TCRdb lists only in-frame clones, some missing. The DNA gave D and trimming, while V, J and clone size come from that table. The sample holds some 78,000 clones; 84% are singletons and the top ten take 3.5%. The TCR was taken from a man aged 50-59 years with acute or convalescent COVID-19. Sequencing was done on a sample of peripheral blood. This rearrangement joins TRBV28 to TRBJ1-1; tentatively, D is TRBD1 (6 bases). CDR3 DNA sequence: TGTGCCAGCAGTTTAGGATGGGGGCGGAACACTGAAGCTTTCTTT. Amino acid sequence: CASSLGWGRNTEAFF.